The 3 T cell receptor beta chains given below trace back to one sample, sequenced in a study of shared clonotypes between healthy human individuals. Only in-frame clones appear in the TCRdb table, and some are missing; sequencing was by immunoSEQ multiplex PCR. The data show millions of clones, roughly nine tenths seen once. Sequencing was performed on naive CD4+ T cells sorted from blood. Subset defined: CD45RA+ positively selected. These receptors came from a man younger than 35 in good health.

On this clone itself: Other DNA sequences in the sample encode the same CDR3. Here the CDR3 DNA reads TGTGCCAGCAGCCGGACAGGCGAAGAGACCCAGTACTTC. This sequence encodes CASSRTGEETQYF. The chain couples TRBV5-4 to TRBJ2-5; 7 bases align to TRBD1. Trimming at V came to 4 bases and at J to 3 bases, leaving 3 bases not matched to a gene. CDR1 and CDR2 (germline): SGHNT, YYREEE (reference sequence). CDR3 length: 13 amino acids. The full variable domain, its missing parts supplied by reference TRBV5-4 and TRBJ2-5, is ETGVTQSPTHLIKTRGQQVTLRCSSQSGHNTVSWYQQALGQGPQFIFQYYREEENGRGNFPPRFSGLQFPNYSSELNVNALELDDSALYLCASSRTGEETQYFGPGTRLLVL.

The chain employs TRBV5-1 and TRBJ1-6; 7 bases align to TRBD1. Germline V gives CDR1 SGHRS, CDR2 YFSETQ. The V gene end was trimmed by 0 bases and the J gene end by 7 bases; junction bases not matched to a gene: 7. The CDR3 extends over 16 amino acids. CDR3 amino acids: CASSLGGTGVNSPLHF. The CDR3 region has the DNA TGCGCCAGCAGCTTGGGCGGTACAGGGGTAAATTCACCCCTCCACTTT.

The CDR3 is CASSRLAGASTDTQYF. For the CDR3, the DNA is TGTGCCAGCAGCCGTCTAGCGGGGGCTAGCACAGATACGCAGTATTTT. This sequence joins TRBV6-6 and TRBJ2-3, with TRBD2 matching 10 bases. The CDR3 contains 16 residues. Germline CDR1 and CDR2: MNHNY and SVGAGI (reference sequence). Germline trimming cut 6 bases from V and 0 bases from J; bases unmatched to any gene: 6.